This section outlines one T cell receptor (beta chain) sequence together with its context. Described treatment: oral pan-JAK inhibitor, 5-10 mg twice daily. Both CD4+ and CD8+ T cells were separated by sorting PBMCs. RNA extraction and reverse transcription yielded cDNA as sequencing template. The assay was immunoSEQ multiplex PCR, and TCRdb's table has in-frame clones only and misses some. The sample yields around 290,000 clones, more than 45% seen once. Between the trimmed V and J ends, which lost 3 bases and 6 bases, there was a span of 22 bases. This CDR3 contains 16 residues. Per germline, CDR1 SGHRS and CDR2 YFSETQ. The data derive from a study of CD8+ T cells in alopecia areata.

This specimen was CD4+ T cells sorted from blood, taken at week 24, from a patient treated with tofacitinib. The chain uses TRBV5-1 and TRBJ2-7; no clear D. The source is a human donor with alopecia areata. CDR3 sequence reads: CASSSDPPGRYSEQYF. The CDR3 nucleotides are TGCGCCAGCAGCTCCGATCCCCCTGGACGCTATTCCGAGCAGTACTTC. Full variable domain (remainder filled in from reference TRBV5-1 and TRBJ2-7): KAGVTQTPRYLIKTRGQQVTLSCSPISGHRSVSWYQQTPGQGLQFLFEYFSETQRNKGNFPGRFSGRQFSNSRSEMNVSTLELGDSALYLCASSSDPPGRYSEQYFGPGTRLTVT.